The 20 T cell receptor beta chains below all came from one sample that was sequenced in a study of T cell changes during pregnancy in multiple sclerosis. Sequencing was performed with immunoSEQ multiplex PCR; in TCRdb, only in-frame clones are kept and a portion is missing. Of tens of thousands of clones listed, around 93% are singletons. The sequences come from CD4+ T cells from peripheral blood mononuclear cells, collected in the first trimester of pregnancy. These receptors came from a female donor with multiple sclerosis, enrolled in a pregnancy study.

This clone came up once. This chain uses TRBV7-2 with TRBJ2-1; maybe TRBD2 (6 bases). This CDR3 contains 14 residues. Trimming took 4 bases from V and 9 from J, leaving 16 bases between them. CDR1 and CDR2 from the germline V gene are SGHTA and FQGNSA. CDR3 DNA sequence: TGTGCCAGCAGCTCAAGCGGGTGGCGAGGTGAGCAGTTCTTC. Its translation: CASSSSGWRGEQFF. Variable domain in full (rest from reference TRBV7-2 and TRBJ2-1): GAGVSQSPSNKVTEKGKDVELRCDPISGHTALYWYRQSLGQGLEFLIYFQGNSAPDKSGLPSDRFSAERTGGSVSTLTIQRTQQEDSAVYLCASSSSGWRGEQFFGPGTRLTVL.

The rearrangement joins TRBV27 to TRBJ1-5, with TRBD1 identical over 8 bases. V lost 4 bases, J lost 6 bases, and 2 bases stayed unmatched. Germline assignment: CDR1 MNHEY and CDR2 SMNVEV (reference sequence). The CDR3 loop spans 13 amino acids. CDR3 bases: TGTGCCAGCAGTTCAGGGGGCAGTCAGCCCCAGCATTTT. This codes for CASSSGGSQPQHF.

J is TRBJ2-2 and V is TRBV9; TRBD2 is a possible D gene (6 bases). This CDR3 spans 16 amino acids. V was shortened by 0 bases and J by 0 bases, with 9 bases between the two germline ends. Looked up from germline, CDR1 is SGDLS and CDR2 is YYNGEE. The CDR3 nucleotides read TGTGCCAGCAGCGTAGTGTCGGGGGCGAACACCGGGGAGCTGTTTTTT. Protein: CASSVVSGANTGELFF.

V usage is TRBV27 and J usage is TRBJ2-7, with TRBD2 as a possible D gene (5 bases). V was clipped by 3 bases and J by 5 bases, with 17 bases between them. This CDR3 region has 15 residues. Germline CDR1 MNHEY, CDR2 SMNVEV (reference sequence). CDR3: CASSFGELASDEQYF. CDR3 nucleotides: TGTGCCAGCAGTTTCGGGGAATTAGCGTCGGACGAGCAGTACTTC.

The chain joins TRBV15 to TRBJ1-5; D is perhaps TRBD1 (5 bases). This CDR3 has 13 amino acids. Trimming removed 5 bases at V and 5 bases at J, with 10 bases between. Germline lookup yields CDR1 LNHNV and CDR2 YYDKDF (reference sequence). Written as DNA, the CDR3 is TGTGCCACCAGCGTGGCGGGGGATCAGCCCCAGCATTTT. Translated, it gives CATSVAGDQPQHF.

The V and J genes are TRBV11-1 and TRBJ2-1, with TRBD2 matching over 8 bases. The CDR3 extends over 16 amino acids. J lost 5 bases, V lost 4 bases, and 10 bases had no gene match. The germline gives CDR1 SGHAT, CDR2 FQDESV (reference sequence). CDR3 sequence: CASSYAGKAGDNEQFF. In nucleotides, the CDR3 is TGTGCCAGCAGCTACGCCGGCAAAGCGGGGGACAATGAGCAGTTCTTC.

The V call is TRBV7-8, the J call TRBJ2-5; 13 bases are shared with TRBD2. CDR1 and CDR2 from the germline V gene are SGHVS and FQNEAQ. The CDR3 has 15 amino acids. The ends lost 5 bases at V and 4 bases at J; junction bases unmatched: 4. CDR3 DNA: TGTGCCAGCAGCCGACTAGCGGGGGGTCCAGAGACCCAGTACTTC. It encodes CASSRLAGGPETQYF.

This chain links TRBV2 with TRBJ1-2; 9 bases match TRBD1. This CDR3 is 14 amino acids long. Per the germline V gene, CDR1 is SNHLY and CDR2 is FYNNEI. V lost 1 base and J lost 6; bases outside the gene matches: 3. The CDR3 is CASSEGDRDHGYTF. CDR3 coding DNA: TGTGCCAGCAGTGAAGGGGACAGGGACCATGGCTACACCTTC.

The chain combines TRBV19 with TRBJ1-2; 10 bases align to TRBD1. The CDR3 consists of 16 residues. The trim removed 5 bases at V and 6 bases at J, leaving 12 bases unmatched. Germline values: CDR1 LNHDA, CDR2 SQIVND (reference sequence). CDR3 amino acids: CASSPRKGQGINGYTF. CDR3 DNA: TGTGCCAGTAGTCCCCGGAAGGGACAGGGGATCAATGGCTACACCTTC.

V usage is TRBV7-8 and J usage is TRBJ1-1, with 10 bases identical to TRBD1. The germline gives CDR1 SGHVS, CDR2 FQNEAQ. The CDR3 length is 14 residues. Trimming took 4 bases from V and 10 from J; bases not matched to a gene: 9. The CDR3 protein is CASSSRLDRGAAFF. DNA of the CDR3: TGTGCCAGCAGCTCGCGTCTGGACAGGGGGGCAGCTTTCTTT.

The chain couples TRBV6-5 to TRBJ1-6; TRBD1 might be the D (6 bases). Looked up from germline, CDR1 is MNHEY and CDR2 is SVGAGI. V was shortened by 6 bases and J by 8 bases, with 17 bases between the two germline ends. CDR3 length: 15 amino acids. CDR3 bases: TGTGCCAGCAGCGACCCACAGGGTTGGCATTCACCCCTCCACTTT. Amino acids: CASSDPQGWHSPLHF.

The rearrangement links TRBV12-5 to TRBJ1-1; a weak D match, TRBD1 (5 bases). The CDR3 totals 15 residues. With 4 bases removed from V and 0 bases from J, the gap between germline ends came to 12 bases. Germline CDR1 reads LGHNT; CDR2 reads FRNRAP. CDR3 sequence: CASGSPRALNTEAFF. The CDR3 nucleotides are TGTGCTAGTGGTTCGCCCAGGGCCTTGAACACTGAAGCTTTCTTT.

This chain connects TRBV19 to TRBJ1-2; 8 nucleotides match TRBD1. Per the germline V gene, CDR1 is LNHDA and CDR2 is SQIVND (reference sequence). V lost 1 base and J lost 5; bases outside the gene matches: 15. The CDR3 is 18 residues long. DNA of the CDR3: TGTGCCAGTAGTATAGCCAGCAGACGGACAGGGAGGATGTATGGCTACACCTTC. Protein sequence: CASSIASRRTGRMYGYTF.

The chain employs TRBV5-4 and TRBJ2-1; 9 bases are a match to TRBD1. Germline assignment: CDR1 SGHNT and CDR2 YYREEE (reference sequence). The CDR3 runs to 15 residues. J was trimmed by 7 bases and V by 0 bases; bases with no gene match: 5. CDR3 amino acids: CASSLGTGELNEQFF. CDR3 in DNA: TGTGCCAGCAGCTTGGGGACAGGGGAGTTGAATGAGCAGTTCTTC.

The chain carries TRBV9 and TRBJ1-5; tentative D call: TRBD1 (6 bases). CDR1 SGDLS and CDR2 YYNGEE come from the germline V gene. Trimming left V 3 bases short and J 5 bases short, with 12 bases between. CDR3 length: 14 residues. CDR3 protein: CASSGGPGDQPQHF. CDR3 coding DNA: TGTGCCAGCAGCGGGGGCCCAGGGGATCAGCCCCAGCATTTT.

This clone appeared a few times. CDR3 loop: CASSLAAATYYGYTF. Written as DNA, the CDR3 is TGTGCCAGCAGCTTAGCGGCAGCGACTTACTATGGCTACACCTTC. This chain joins TRBV7-2 and TRBJ1-2, with no clear D. Germline values: CDR1 SGHTA, CDR2 FQGNSA. CDR3 size: 15 residues. V gave up 0 bases and J gave up 3 bases, with 11 bases separating them.

This chain links TRBV18 with TRBJ1-4; 7 bases line up with TRBD1. The CDR3 contains 14 residues. Per the germline V gene, CDR1 is KGHSH and CDR2 is LQKENI. J was trimmed by 7 bases and V by 6 bases; bases with no gene match: 8. Written as DNA, the CDR3 is TGTGCCAGCTCGCCTACAGGGGCAGGTGAAAAACTGTTTTTT. The encoded protein is CASSPTGAGEKLFF.

This sequence joins TRBV19 and TRBJ1-2, with D unresolved. The CDR3 has 13 amino acids. V was pared by 3 bases and J by 2 bases, with 7 bases between. The germline gives CDR1 LNHDA, CDR2 SQIVND (reference sequence). The CDR3 sequence is CASSIPGNYGYTF. The DNA for the CDR3 is TGTGCCAGTAGTATCCCCGGGAACTATGGCTACACCTTC. The whole variable domain, remainder taken from reference TRBV19 and TRBJ1-2, is DGGITQSPKYLFRKEGQNVTLSCEQNLNHDAMYWYRQDPGQGLRLIYYSQIVNDFQKGDIAEGYSVSREKKESFPLTVTSAQKNPTAFYLCASSIPGNYGYTFGSGTRLTVV.

The CDR3 spells CASSSPGLGQGHTQYF. In nucleotides, the CDR3 is TGTGCCAGCAGCTCCCCGGGGTTGGGACAGGGCCATACGCAGTATTTT. The chain recombines TRBV7-8 with TRBJ2-3; 9 positions match TRBD1. Germline V lookup: CDR1 SGHVS, CDR2 FQNEAQ. CDR3 length: 16 amino acids. Trimming took 4 bases from V and 7 from J; bases not matched to a gene: 12.

CDR3 DNA sequence: TGTGCCTGGGCGACCGGGGATACGCAGTATTTT. It codes for CAWATGDTQYF. This chain uses TRBV30 with TRBJ2-3, with unresolved D. V was shortened by 5 bases and J by 6 bases, with 9 bases between the two germline ends. The CDR3 extends over 11 amino acids. In germline, CDR1 is GTSNPN, CDR2 SVGIG (reference sequence).